A single sample gave rise to the 17 T cell receptor beta chains below, sequenced in a study of T cell changes during pregnancy in multiple sclerosis. Some clones are missing from TCRdb's copy, which holds only in-frame ones; the method was immunoSEQ multiplex PCR. The sample has 65,000 to 80,000 clones; less than 95% are singletons. The sample consisted of peripheral blood, taken in the third trimester of pregnancy. The receptors were sampled from a female donor with multiple sclerosis, enrolled in a pregnancy study.

This chain links TRBV27 with TRBJ2-1, with a weak D call TRBD1 (6 bases). CDR3 length: 16 residues. Germline loops: CDR1 MNHEY, CDR2 SMNVEV (reference sequence). The V end was cut by 3 bases, the J end by 6 bases, with 18 bases between. CDR3 sequence: CASSFDFSGQPNEQFF. Written as DNA, the CDR3 is TGTGCCAGCAGTTTTGACTTCAGCGGACAGCCCAATGAGCAGTTCTTC.

The chain combines TRBV7-9 with TRBJ2-1, with 10 bases matching TRBD2. This CDR3 has 15 residues. CDR1 is SEHNR and CDR2 is FQNEAQ in the germline V gene (reference sequence). V lost 6 bases and J lost 11; bases outside the gene matches: 13. The CDR3 loop is CASRPLAGAPPKQFF. The CDR3 bases are TGTGCCAGCAGGCCCCTAGCGGGGGCCCCCCCTAAGCAGTTCTTC.

The chain joins TRBV7-2 to TRBJ2-3; D remains unclear. V lost 3 bases, J lost 3 bases, and 4 bases lay in between. Germline CDR1 SGHTA, CDR2 FQGNSA. The CDR3 is made up of 12 amino acids. CDR3 DNA: TGTGCCAGCAGCTTGTATACAGATACGCAGTATTTT. Its protein is CASSLYTDTQYF.

The rearrangement links TRBV2 to TRBJ1-1; possibly TRBD1 for D (6 bases). Germline CDR1 is SNHLY and CDR2 is FYNNEI. The V gene lost 6 bases and the J gene lost 4 bases, with 18 bases spanning the gap. The CDR3 is 15 amino acids. The CDR3 bases are TGTGCCAGCAGGGAGCAGGCAGGGGAAACCACTGAAGCTTTCTTT. Protein: CASREQAGETTEAFF.

Here the CDR3 DNA reads TGCAGCGCCGTTAAGACAGGGGGCCTTTCCTCTGGAAACACCATATATTTT. Translated, it gives CSAVKTGGLSSGNTIYF. This chain connects TRBV29-1 to TRBJ1-3, with TRBD1 matching over 10 bases. J gave up 0 bases and V 7 bases, and 12 bases lay outside the gene matches. From germline, CDR1 is SQVTM and CDR2 ANQGSEA. CDR3 size: 17 residues.

The V gene is TRBV9, the J gene TRBJ1-2; 8 bases fit TRBD1. CDR3 size: 15 residues. Germline V gene sequence: CDR1 SGDLS, CDR2 YYNGEE. The V gene end was trimmed by 1 base and the J gene end by 6 bases; junction bases not matched to a gene: 8. CDR3 protein: CASSVRQTGEDGYTF. Written as DNA, the CDR3 is TGTGCCAGCAGCGTAAGACAGACAGGGGAGGATGGCTACACCTTC. The full variable domain, rest sourced from reference TRBV9 and TRBJ1-2, is DSGVTQTPKHLITATGQRVTLRCSPRSGDLSVYWYQQSLDQGLQFLIQYYNGEERAKGNILERFSAQQFPDLHSELNLSSLELGDSALYFCASSVRQTGEDGYTFGSGTRLTVV.

This chain uses TRBV30 with TRBJ2-7, with 10 nucleotides matching TRBD2. The J segment lost 3 bases and the V segment lost 1 base, leaving 6 bases of the junction unmatched. Germline CDR1 reads GTSNPN; CDR2 reads SVGIG (reference sequence). The CDR3 has 15 residues. CDR3 residues: CAWSGGLAGDYEQYF. DNA for the CDR3: TGTGCCTGGAGTGGGGGGCTAGCGGGGGACTACGAGCAGTACTTC.

This clone occurred a few times. The chain combines TRBV30 with TRBJ2-1; 10 bases are shared with TRBD2. The CDR3 spans 17 residues. CDR1 and CDR2 (germline): GTSNPN, SVGIG (reference sequence). The trim removed 0 bases at V and 1 base at J, leaving 6 bases unmatched. Here the CDR3 reads CAWSVGLAGGSYNEQFF. Here the CDR3 DNA reads TGTGCCTGGAGTGTAGGATTAGCGGGGGGTTCCTACAATGAGCAGTTCTTC. Full variable domain (outside the CDR3, taken from reference TRBV30 and TRBJ2-1): SQTIHQWPATLVQPVGSPLSLECTVEGTSNPNLYWYRQAAGRGLQLLFYSVGIGQISSEVPQNLSASRPQDRQFILSSKKLLLSDSGFYLCAWSVGLAGGSYNEQFFGPGTRLTVL.

The rearrangement uses TRBV5-1 and TRBJ1-4, with D perhaps TRBD1 (6 bases). Germline V gene sequence: CDR1 SGHRS, CDR2 YFSETQ. Trimming took 0 bases from V and 6 from J, leaving 12 bases between them. This CDR3 region has 15 residues. In nucleotides, the CDR3 is TGCGCCAGCAGCTTGGATTGGGGGCAGGATGAAAAACTGTTTTTT. It codes for CASSLDWGQDEKLFF.

The chain uses TRBV30 and TRBJ1-3, with 8 bases identical to TRBD1. The CDR3 runs 14 residues. Germline V gives CDR1 GTSNPN, CDR2 SVGIG (reference sequence). The J segment lost 4 bases and the V segment lost 5 bases, leaving 7 bases of the junction unmatched. This chain's CDR3 is CAWSTGVSGNTIYF. The CDR3, as DNA: TGTGCCTGGTCGACAGGGGTTTCAGGAAACACCATATATTTT.

This clone was seen once. The CDR3 spells CAWSGTGRVWAFF. CDR3 in DNA: TGTGCCTGGAGTGGAACGGGGAGAGTATGGGCTTTCTTT. The chain is built from TRBV30 and TRBJ1-1; D call uncertain. Germline V gene lookup returns CDR1 GTSNPN and CDR2 SVGIG (reference sequence). CDR3 length: 13 residues. Trimming removed 1 base from V and 11 bases from J, with 17 bases in between.

V gene TRBV5-1 combines with J gene TRBJ2-1; 12 positions match TRBD2. The CDR3 runs 18 residues. Germline values: CDR1 SGHRS, CDR2 YFSETQ. With 4 bases clipped from V and 6 bases from J, the junction kept 14 bases outside the gene matches. The CDR3 DNA reads TGCGCCAGCAGCGTAGGACTAGCGGGAAAAGTTTTCCTCAATGAGCAGTTCTTC. Its translation is CASSVGLAGKVFLNEQFF.

The chain recombines TRBV6-5 with TRBJ1-1, with 7 bases identical to TRBD1. The V segment lost 5 bases and the J segment 1 base; nucleotides outside the gene matches: 4. Germline V gene data show CDR1 as MNHEY and CDR2 as SVGAGI. This CDR3 is 14 amino acids long. As DNA, the CDR3 is TGTGCCAGCAGTGCGCGGACAGGGAACACTGAAGCTTTCTTT. Its translation is CASSARTGNTEAFF.

J is TRBJ1-1 and V is TRBV18; 8 bases map to TRBD1. The ends lost 2 bases at V and 3 bases at J; junction bases unmatched: 8. Looked up from germline, CDR1 is KGHSH and CDR2 is LQKENI. The CDR3 consists of 16 residues. Here the CDR3 DNA reads TGTGCCAGCTCACCATCCGGACAGGGTAAGGACACTGAAGCTTTCTTT. Translated, it gives CASSPSGQGKDTEAFF.

The V call is TRBV6-1, the J call TRBJ1-2; TRBD1 agrees at 10 bases. V shed 6 bases, J shed 5 bases, and the junction held 6 bases outside the gene matches. The CDR3 is 14 residues long. The germline V gene encodes CDR1 MNHNS and CDR2 SASEGT. Here the CDR3 DNA reads TGTGCCAGCAGCCCAAGGACAGGGGGATATGGCTACACCTTC. Protein: CASSPRTGGYGYTF.

As DNA, the CDR3 is TGTGCCAGCAGCTTAGCCTATTCCGTCCCGGGGGAGCTGTTTTTT. This encodes CASSLAYSVPGELFF. The V and J genes are TRBV7-9 and TRBJ2-2; unclear D gene. Germline V gene lookup returns CDR1 SEHNR and CDR2 FQNEAQ (reference sequence). The CDR3 length is 15 residues. V lost 0 bases to trimming and J lost 8 bases, with 13 bases between them.

This clone was seen only a few times. The chain joins TRBV7-7 to TRBJ2-1, with D perhaps matching TRBD2 (6 bases). Trimming removed 1 base from V and 0 bases from J, with 7 bases in between. CDR3 length equals 15 residues. Germline assignment: CDR1 SSHAT and CDR2 FNYEAQ (reference sequence). The CDR3 DNA is TGTGCCAGCAGCTTAGACGGGGGCTCCTACAATGAGCAGTTCTTC. This gives the protein CASSLDGGSYNEQFF.